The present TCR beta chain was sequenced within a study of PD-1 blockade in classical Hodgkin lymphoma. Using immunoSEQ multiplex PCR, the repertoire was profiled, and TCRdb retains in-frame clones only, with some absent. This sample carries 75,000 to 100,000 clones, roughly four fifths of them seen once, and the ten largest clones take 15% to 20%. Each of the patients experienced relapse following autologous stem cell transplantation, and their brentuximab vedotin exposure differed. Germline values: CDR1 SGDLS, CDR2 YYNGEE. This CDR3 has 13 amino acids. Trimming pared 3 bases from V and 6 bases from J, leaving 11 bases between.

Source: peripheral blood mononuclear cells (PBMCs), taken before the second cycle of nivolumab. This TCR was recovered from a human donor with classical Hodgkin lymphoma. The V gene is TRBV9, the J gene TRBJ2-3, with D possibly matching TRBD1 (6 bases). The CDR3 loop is CASSAPGVDTQYF. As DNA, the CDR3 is TGTGCCAGCAGCGCCCCAGGGGTGGATACGCAGTATTTT. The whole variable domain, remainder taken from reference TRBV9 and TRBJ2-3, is DSGVTQTPKHLITATGQRVTLRCSPRSGDLSVYWYQQSLDQGLQFLIQYYNGEERAKGNILERFSAQQFPDLHSELNLSSLELGDSALYFCASSAPGVDTQYFGPGTRLTVL.